Presented here are 14 T cell receptor beta chains from one specimen sequenced in a study of cytomegalovirus exposure and HLA in healthy donors. Primers included in the PCR were 60 Vbeta and 13 Jbeta primers. The repertoire was sequenced with immunoSEQ multiplex PCR; TCRdb's copy has only in-frame clones and lacks some. Of 50,000 to 65,000 clones detected, approximately 82% appear once; the ten largest clones hold under 30%. Sequenced material: PBMCs. The receptors were gathered from a woman aged 40-49 years in good health and CMV-seropositive.

This clone was picked up one time. The chain recombines TRBV5-6 with TRBJ1-3; TRBD1 matches at 8 bases. V shed 4 bases, J shed 2 bases, and the junction held 8 bases outside the gene matches. CDR3 size: 16 residues. Germline V gives CDR1 SGHDT, CDR2 YYEEEE. In nucleotides, the CDR3 is TGTGCCAGCAGCGGATCGACAGGGGCCACTGGAAACACCATATATTTT. This sequence encodes CASSGSTGATGNTIYF.

The V and J genes are TRBV27 and TRBJ1-3, with 8 bases fitting TRBD1. There are 15 residues in the CDR3. V dropped 3 bases and J dropped 6; count of bases not matched to a gene: 7. Per germline, CDR1 MNHEY and CDR2 SMNVEV (reference sequence). This chain's CDR3 is CASSFTQGAENTIYF. The DNA for the CDR3 is TGTGCCAGCAGTTTTACCCAGGGGGCTGAAAACACCATATATTTT.

This sequence joins TRBV27 and TRBJ2-1; D might be TRBD2 (5 bases). The CDR3 runs to 14 residues. V dropped 0 bases and J dropped 5 bases, with 8 bases sitting between them. Per germline, CDR1 MNHEY and CDR2 SMNVEV (reference sequence). CDR3 DNA: TGTGCCAGCAGTTTATCCGACTACCACAATGAGCAGTTCTTC. The encoded protein is CASSLSDYHNEQFF.

The chain has TRBV2 and TRBJ1-1; the D is unclear. The CDR3 runs 11 residues. The germline V and J ends were trimmed by 8 bases and 7 bases, with 11 bases remaining between them. Germline assignment: CDR1 SNHLY and CDR2 FYNNEI. DNA of the CDR3: TGTGCCAGCGGTGCTGACAATGAAGCTTTCTTT. Translation gives CASGADNEAFF.

This chain links TRBV21-1 with TRBJ2-1; TRBD2, the table's D call, was not compared with the DNA. TRBV21-1 has pseudogene status. This CDR3 has 18 residues. CDR3 nucleotides: TGTGCCAGCAGCCCCCGAGGACTAGCGGGGGGGCTCTACAATGAGCAGTTCTTC. Translating gives CASSPRGLAGGLYNEQFF.

This sequence joins TRBV5-6 and TRBJ1-5, with a possible D match to TRBD1 (5 bases). Trimming left V 4 bases short and J 6 bases short, with 14 bases between. Germline V gene sequence: CDR1 SGHDT, CDR2 YYEEEE. The CDR3 totals 14 residues. CDR3 loop: CASSLRDGGQPQHF. The CDR3 DNA sequence: TGTGCCAGCAGCCTCCGGGACGGGGGTCAGCCCCAGCATTTT.

The V and J genes are TRBV7-8 and TRBJ2-6, with 7 bases aligning to TRBD1. With 1 base clipped from V and 2 bases from J, the junction kept 8 bases outside the gene matches. Germline V gene data show CDR1 as SGHVS and CDR2 as FQNEAQ. CDR3 length equals 18 residues. For the CDR3, the DNA is TGTGCCAGCAGCTTAGATTCGTGGACAGGAACTGGGGCCAACGTCCTGACTTTC. Translated, it gives CASSLDSWTGTGANVLTF.

The table lists this clone with a few counts. This sequence joins TRBV5-1 and TRBJ1-1; D gene unclear. Trimming pared 3 bases from V and 5 bases from J, leaving 20 bases between. CDR1 SGHRS and CDR2 YFSETQ come from the germline V gene. The CDR3 is 16 residues long. CDR3 protein: CASSSSPSGVGTEAFF. In DNA form, the CDR3 reads TGCGCCAGCAGCTCATCACCTTCCGGGGTGGGTACTGAAGCTTTCTTT.

This rearrangement joins TRBV4-3 to TRBJ2-3, with D maybe TRBD2 (7 bases). The V and J ends lost 0 bases and 2 bases respectively, with 12 bases between them. The germline gives CDR1 LGHNA, CDR2 YSLEER. This CDR3 is built from 16 residues. The CDR3 DNA follows: TGCGCCAGCAGCCAAGATGTGGGGGGGCCCACAGATACGCAGTATTTT. It specifies CASSQDVGGPTDTQYF.

The chain has TRBV27 and TRBJ1-1; TRBD1 matches 8 bases. Germline V gene sequence: CDR1 MNHEY, CDR2 SMNVEV (reference sequence). The CDR3 is 15 amino acids. V shed 3 bases, J shed 3 bases, and the junction held 6 bases outside the gene matches. The CDR3 DNA reads TGTGCCAGCAGTTTTCTCTCGACAGGGGACACTGAAGCTTTCTTT. The encoded protein is CASSFLSTGDTEAFF.

This chain connects TRBV5-1 to TRBJ1-1; possibly TRBD1 for D (5 bases). With 0 bases removed from V and 4 bases from J, the gap between germline ends came to 13 bases. The germline V gene encodes CDR1 SGHRS and CDR2 YFSETQ. This CDR3 has 15 amino acids. Here the CDR3 reads CASSLVSPGATEAFF. In nucleotides, the CDR3 is TGCGCCAGCAGCTTGGTTTCCCCTGGGGCCACTGAAGCTTTCTTT.

This chain connects TRBV2 to TRBJ1-2; TRBD1 matches 8 bases. This CDR3 has 15 residues. Germline CDR1 is SNHLY and CDR2 is FYNNEI. V lost 3 bases to trimming and J lost 8 bases; unmatched junction nucleotides: 11. CDR3 amino acids: CASSEDRAVAGGYTF. The DNA of the CDR3 is TGTGCCAGCAGTGAGGACAGGGCAGTGGCTGGGGGCTACACCTTC.

This chain joins TRBV19 and TRBJ1-2; the D gene is possibly TRBD1 (6 bases). The CDR3 runs 14 residues. Per germline, CDR1 LNHDA and CDR2 SQIVND (reference sequence). Trimming took 3 bases from V and 8 from J, leaving 16 bases between them. The CDR3 reads CASSINSDSKGYTF. For the CDR3, the DNA is TGTGCCAGTAGTATTAACTCGGACAGTAAGGGCTACACCTTC.

J is TRBJ1-1 and V is TRBV5-1, with no clear D. The V gene's germline CDR1 is SGHRS and CDR2 YFSETQ. This CDR3 is built from 16 residues. With 6 bases removed from V and 0 bases from J, the gap between germline ends came to 18 bases. CDR3 in DNA: TGCGCCAGCAACCCCCCGACGGGGTCCTTGAACACTGAAGCTTTCTTT. Translated, it gives CASNPPTGSLNTEAFF.